Shown below are 29 T cell receptor beta chains from a single sample sequenced in a study of early stage breast cancer tumors. The assay was immunoSEQ multiplex PCR, and TCRdb's table has in-frame clones only and misses some. Here the sample spans nearly 70,000 clones, around 80% being singletons. The sequenced sample consisted of blood. These receptors all stem from a person aged 40 to 49 with breast cancer.

The CDR3 spells CASSPGTRENYGYTF. Here the CDR3 DNA reads TGTGCCAGCAGCCCCGGGACCCGGGAGAACTATGGCTACACCTTC. V gene TRBV28 combines with J gene TRBJ1-2; the D gene is possibly TRBD1 (5 bases). Trimming left V 6 bases short and J 2 bases short, with 16 bases between. The CDR3 extends over 15 amino acids. Germline V gene lookup returns CDR1 MDHEN and CDR2 SYDVKM.

This clone was counted a single time. The V gene is TRBV10-2, the J gene TRBJ2-7, with no clear D. This CDR3 has 14 residues. With 4 bases removed from V and 6 bases from J, the gap between germline ends came to 16 bases. The germline V gene encodes CDR1 WSHSY and CDR2 SAAADI. The CDR3 reads CASSGTRSRSEQYF. The CDR3 DNA is TGCGCCAGCAGTGGAACGCGATCGAGGTCCGAGCAGTACTTC.

This chain uses TRBV11-2 with TRBJ2-5; no definite D call. Germline V gene sequence: CDR1 SGHAT, CDR2 FQNNGV. The ends were cut back, 1 base at V and 2 bases at J, with 14 bases in the middle. CDR3 length equals 16 residues. CDR3 DNA sequence: TGTGCCAGCAGCTTAGTTGGTTTGGGTTTTCAAGAGACCCAGTACTTC. Translating it yields CASSLVGLGFQETQYF.

The gene calls are TRBV19 and TRBJ2-5, with TRBD1 identical over 10 bases. Germline-derived CDR1 and CDR2 are LNHDA and SQIVND (reference sequence). The CDR3 sequence is 14 residues long. The ends lost 7 bases at V and 4 bases at J; junction bases unmatched: 6. For the CDR3, the DNA is TGTGCCAGTAAGTCCCGGACAGGGGGAGAGACCCAGTACTTC. As protein: CASKSRTGGETQYF.

V is TRBV27 and J is TRBJ2-7; D not certain. V was pared by 3 bases and J by 1 base, with 7 bases between. This CDR3 region has 13 residues. The V gene's germline CDR1 is MNHEY and CDR2 SMNVEV (reference sequence). Here the CDR3 reads CASSLERSYEQYF. The CDR3 DNA sequence: TGTGCCAGCAGTTTGGAAAGGTCCTACGAGCAGTACTTC.

The chain employs TRBV13 and TRBJ1-4, with 7 bases matching TRBD1. The CDR3 loop spans 14 amino acids. Germline V lookup: CDR1 PRHDT, CDR2 FYEKMQ (reference sequence). The trim removed 4 bases at V and 8 bases at J, leaving 7 bases unmatched. CDR3 sequence: CASSYDRAGEKLFF. Written as DNA, the CDR3 is TGTGCCAGCAGCTACGACAGGGCCGGCGAAAAACTGTTTTTT.

The CDR3 DNA is TGTGCCAGCAGTAGTGGGAGGGCTTATGGCTACACCTTC. Translation gives CASSSGRAYGYTF. The chain uses TRBV28 and TRBJ1-2; D gene unclear. V dropped 5 bases and J dropped 5 bases, with 12 bases sitting between them. This CDR3 is 13 amino acids long. From germline, CDR1 is MDHEN and CDR2 SYDVKM.

V is TRBV29-1 and J is TRBJ1-5, with TRBD1 matching over 9 bases. Losses at the gene ends were 6 bases for V and 2 bases for J; bases not matched to a gene: 2. The CDR3 spans 13 residues. Germline assignment: CDR1 SQVTM and CDR2 ANQGSEA. The CDR3, as DNA: TGCAGCGTACGGACAGGGGGCAATCAGCCCCAGCATTTT. This translates into CSVRTGGNQPQHF. Using reference TRBV29-1 and TRBJ1-5 for the parts outside the CDR3, the full variable domain is SAVISQKPSRDICQRGTSLTIQCQVDSQVTMMFWYRQQPGQSLTLIATANQGSEATYESGFVIDKFPISRPNLTFSTLTVSNMSPEDSSIYLCSVRTGGNQPQHFGDGTRLSIL.

The chain combines TRBV10-2 with TRBJ2-3, with 10 positions matching TRBD2. The CDR3 totals 18 residues. Germline V gives CDR1 WSHSY, CDR2 SAAADI. V lost 0 bases to trimming and J lost 7 bases; unmatched junction nucleotides: 13. In DNA, the CDR3 is TGCGCCAGCAGTGAGTCGGATTTCGGGCTAGCGGGAGCAAATACGCAGTATTTT. Amino acids: CASSESDFGLAGANTQYF.

This clone came up a few times. The V and J genes are TRBV5-6 and TRBJ2-5; 8 nucleotides match TRBD2. The V gene's germline CDR1 is SGHDT and CDR2 YYEEEE. Trimming cost V 1 base and J 5 bases; bases outside gene matches: 1. The CDR3 runs to 13 residues. The CDR3, as DNA: TGTGCCAGCAGCTTGACTAGCGGTGAGACCCAGTACTTC. Translating gives CASSLTSGETQYF.

This clone was seen only a few times. The J gene is TRBJ2-7, the V gene TRBV27, with 8 bases fitting TRBD2. The CDR3 runs 13 residues. V lost 3 bases, J lost 6 bases, and 4 bases stayed unmatched. Germline V lookup: CDR1 MNHEY, CDR2 SMNVEV (reference sequence). In DNA, the CDR3 is TGTGCCAGCAGTTTCGGGACTAGATCCGAGCAGTACTTC. This translates into CASSFGTRSEQYF.

The gene calls are TRBV4-2 and TRBJ2-1; perhaps TRBD2 as D (6 bases). Trimming removed 2 bases from V and 0 bases from J, with 14 bases in between. In germline, CDR1 is LGHNA, CDR2 YNFKEQ. The CDR3 contains 17 residues. The CDR3 coding sequence is TGTGCCAGCAGCCAAACCCTAGCGCCCCTCTCCTACAATGAGCAGTTCTTC. Protein: CASSQTLAPLSYNEQFF.

Here the CDR3 reads CASHPNFAGANVLTF. As DNA, the CDR3 is TGTGCCAGTCACCCCAATTTTGCTGGGGCCAACGTCCTGACTTTC. The chain carries TRBV19 and TRBJ2-6; no definite D call. This CDR3 is 15 amino acids long. The V and J ends lost 8 bases and 2 bases respectively, with 13 bases between them. Germline CDR1 is LNHDA and CDR2 is SQIVND (reference sequence).

The V gene is TRBV30, the J gene TRBJ1-2; D unclear. From germline, CDR1 is GTSNPN and CDR2 SVGIG (reference sequence). Trimming shortened V by 2 bases and J by 1 base, and 11 bases separated the two germline ends. The CDR3 has 14 amino acids. DNA of the CDR3: TGTGCCTGGAGTAGGACTCCAGATAACTATGGCTACACCTTC. Its translation is CAWSRTPDNYGYTF. Full variable domain (rest looked up from reference TRBV30 and TRBJ1-2): SQTIHQWPATLVQPVGSPLSLECTVEGTSNPNLYWYRQAAGRGLQLLFYSVGIGQISSEVPQNLSASRPQDRQFILSSKKLLLSDSGFYLCAWSRTPDNYGYTFGSGTRLTVV.

This clone was counted a few times. The chain joins TRBV7-8 to TRBJ1-3; D is ambiguous. Germline assignment: CDR1 SGHVS and CDR2 FQNEAQ. Trimming removed 2 bases at V and 4 bases at J, with 6 bases between. The length of the CDR3 is 13 residues. In DNA form, the CDR3 reads TGTGCCAGCAGCTTAAACAGAGGAAACACCATATATTTT. It is translated as CASSLNRGNTIYF.

The J gene is TRBJ2-5, the V gene TRBV30, with D possibly TRBD1 on 6 matching bases. CDR1 is GTSNPN, CDR2 SVGIG, per germline (reference sequence). The CDR3 is 16 residues long. Deletions cut 0 bases from V and 5 bases from J, with 19 bases between. CDR3 sequence: CAWSVGGGGRRETQYF. The DNA of the CDR3 is TGTGCCTGGAGTGTAGGGGGTGGTGGCCGACGGGAGACCCAGTACTTC.

The V call is TRBV7-8, the J call TRBJ1-4; possibly TRBD1 for D (5 bases). With 5 bases removed from V and 5 bases from J, the gap between germline ends came to 15 bases. The CDR3 is 15 amino acids. Germline V gene lookup returns CDR1 SGHVS and CDR2 FQNEAQ. DNA of the CDR3: TGTGCCAGCAGCCGTTCGAGACAGAAAAATGAAAAACTGTTTTTT. This codes for CASSRSRQKNEKLFF.

This sequence joins TRBV28 and TRBJ2-6; TRBD1 might be the D (6 bases). The CDR3 sequence is 17 residues long. Trimming cost V 6 bases and J 2 bases, with 17 bases left between them. Germline assignment: CDR1 MDHEN and CDR2 SYDVKM. In DNA form, the CDR3 reads TGTGCCAGCAGAACCAATACAGGGCTGGCTGGGGCCAACGTCCTGACTTTC. This sequence encodes CASRTNTGLAGANVLTF.

V is TRBV27 and J is TRBJ2-1, with 7 bases matching TRBD1. Trimming at V came to 0 bases and at J to 8 bases, leaving 4 bases not matched to a gene. The germline gives CDR1 MNHEY, CDR2 SMNVEV (reference sequence). The CDR3 covers 14 residues. The CDR3 nucleotides read TGTGCCAGCAGTTTATCAACCGACAGGGATGAGCAGTTCTTC. Its translation is CASSLSTDRDEQFF.

Here the CDR3 reads CASSSGLEPNEQFF. CDR3 DNA: TGTGCCAGCAGCTCCGGACTAGAACCCAATGAGCAGTTCTTC. The J gene is TRBJ2-1, the V gene TRBV7-9; 7 nucleotides agree with TRBD2. The length of the CDR3 is 14 residues. Trimming removed 4 bases from V and 6 bases from J; junction bases left unmatched: 6. Germline-derived CDR1 and CDR2 are SEHNR and FQNEAQ (reference sequence).

V is TRBV6-1 and J is TRBJ1-3, with D perhaps matching TRBD1 (6 bases). The V and J ends lost 6 bases and 4 bases respectively, with 16 bases between them. Germline assignment: CDR1 MNHNS and CDR2 SASEGT. CDR3 length: 15 residues. The CDR3: CASRAPQGHGNTIYF. In nucleotides, the CDR3 is TGTGCCAGCAGGGCACCTCAGGGACACGGAAACACCATATATTTT.

In this sample, this clone turned up once. V and J are TRBV18 and TRBJ1-3, with TRBD1 matching over 7 bases. V shed 4 bases, J shed 6 bases, and the junction held 6 bases outside the gene matches. The CDR3 sequence is 14 residues long. The germline V gene has CDR1 KGHSH and CDR2 LQKENI. In DNA form, the CDR3 reads TGTGCCAGCTCACGACGGGACAGTGAAAACACCATATATTTT. It codes for CASSRRDSENTIYF.

This clone was seen only once. The J gene is TRBJ1-2, the V gene TRBV28, with D possibly being TRBD1 (6 bases). V shed 3 bases and J shed 6 bases, with 14 bases lying between them. Germline V gene lookup returns CDR1 MDHEN and CDR2 SYDVKM. This CDR3 is 14 amino acids long. The CDR3 sequence is CASSFYGGPDGYTF. As DNA, the CDR3 is TGTGCCAGCAGTTTTTATGGGGGGCCTGATGGCTACACCTTC.

This clone was found once. This rearrangement joins TRBV11-2 to TRBJ1-4; 8 bases are a match to TRBD1. J lost 8 bases, V lost 3 bases, and 11 bases had no gene match. The CDR3 is made up of 16 amino acids. Germline CDR1 SGHAT, CDR2 FQNNGV. The CDR3 nucleotides are TGTGCCAGCAGCTTGTTCCAGGGGGCAGACGCGGAAAAACTGTTTTTT. The encoded protein is CASSLFQGADAEKLFF.

The chain joins TRBV19 to TRBJ2-1, with a tentative D call TRBD1 (5 bases). This CDR3 is 12 amino acids long. From germline, CDR1 is LNHDA and CDR2 SQIVND (reference sequence). V was trimmed by 6 bases and J by 10 bases, leaving 13 bases between them. CDR3 amino acids: CASSPQGYEQFF. CDR3 DNA: TGTGCCAGTAGCCCTCAGGGTTACGAGCAGTTCTTC.

The chain combines TRBV10-3 with TRBJ1-4, with 11 nucleotides matching TRBD1. The germline V gene encodes CDR1 ENHRY and CDR2 SYGVKD. This CDR3 comprises 15 residues. With V trimmed by 6 bases and J by 6 bases, 6 bases remained unmatched. The CDR3 here is CAIRDPGQGDEKLFF. Here the CDR3 DNA reads TGTGCCATCAGGGATCCGGGACAGGGGGATGAAAAACTGTTTTTT.

The gene calls are TRBV11-2 and TRBJ2-1; 8 nucleotides align to TRBD2. In germline, CDR1 is SGHAT, CDR2 FQNNGV. The trim removed 1 base at V and 7 bases at J, leaving 6 bases unmatched. The CDR3 loop spans 15 amino acids. This chain's CDR3 is CASSLAGSGKNEQFF. In nucleotides, the CDR3 is TGTGCCAGCAGCTTAGCCGGTAGCGGGAAAAATGAGCAGTTCTTC.

V is TRBV28 and J is TRBJ2-1; D is perhaps TRBD1 (5 bases). Germline-derived CDR1 and CDR2 are MDHEN and SYDVKM. The ends were cut back, 10 bases at V and 5 bases at J, with 18 bases in the middle. The length of the CDR3 is 14 residues. CDR3 sequence (DNA): TGTGCCACCAATCCAGGGTGGTTCCACAATGAGCAGTTCTTC. Translating it yields CATNPGWFHNEQFF.

The chain employs TRBV27 and TRBJ2-7, with 8 positions matching TRBD1. The germline V gene has CDR1 MNHEY and CDR2 SMNVEV (reference sequence). Losses at the gene ends were 6 bases for V and 4 bases for J; bases not matched to a gene: 5. The CDR3 totals 13 residues. In nucleotides, the CDR3 is TGTGCCAGCAGACAGGGGGGCCTTTACGAGCAGTACTTC. Residues: CASRQGGLYEQYF.